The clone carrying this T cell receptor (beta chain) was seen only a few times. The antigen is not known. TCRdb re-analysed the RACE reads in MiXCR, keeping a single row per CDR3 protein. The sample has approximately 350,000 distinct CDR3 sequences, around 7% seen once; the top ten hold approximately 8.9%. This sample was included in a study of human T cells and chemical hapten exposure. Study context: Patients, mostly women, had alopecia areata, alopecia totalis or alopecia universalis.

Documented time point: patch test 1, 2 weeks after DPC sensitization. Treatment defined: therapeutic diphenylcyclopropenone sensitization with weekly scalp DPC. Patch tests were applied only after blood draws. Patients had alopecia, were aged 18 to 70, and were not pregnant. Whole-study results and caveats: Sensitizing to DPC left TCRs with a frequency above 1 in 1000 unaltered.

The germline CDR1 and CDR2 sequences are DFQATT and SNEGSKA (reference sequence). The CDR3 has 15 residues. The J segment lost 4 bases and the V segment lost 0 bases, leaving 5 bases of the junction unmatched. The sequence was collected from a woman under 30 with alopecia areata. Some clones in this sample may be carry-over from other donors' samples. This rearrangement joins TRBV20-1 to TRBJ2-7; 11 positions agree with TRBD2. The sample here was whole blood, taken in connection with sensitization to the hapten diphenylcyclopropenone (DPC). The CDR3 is CSARDPGTSGYEQYF. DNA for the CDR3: TGCAGTGCTAGAGATCCCGGGACTAGCGGTTACGAGCAGTACTTC.